This section outlines one TCR beta chain sequence together with its context. Its antigen is not known. Germline loops: CDR1 LGHNA, CDR2 YSLEER. This CDR3 is built from 14 residues. Trimming took 0 bases from V and 5 from J, leaving 10 bases between them. The data stem from a study of T cell responses to AZD1222 COVID-19 vaccine. Study observations and caveats: Dominant CD4 TCR responses targeted spike regions 160-218 and 743-854. Seropositive status at baseline applied to only five or six AZD1222 recipients. Unmutated variant regions reportedly attract nearly half of all spike-specific TCRs.

Only in-frame clones appear in the TCRdb table, and some are missing; sequencing was by immunoSEQ multiplex PCR. The sample yields roughly 110,000 clones, about nine tenths seen once. This TCR derives from an adult in good health. Sequences were derived from peripheral blood, sampled on day 0 of AZD1222 vaccination. V is TRBV4-3 and J is TRBJ1-1, with D tentatively TRBD1 (6 bases). The CDR3 sequence: CASSQDGGRTEAFF. For the CDR3, the DNA is TGCGCCAGCAGCCAAGATGGGGGCCGGACTGAAGCTTTCTTT.